Described below is a single T cell receptor beta chain sequence and its context. Its antigen is still unknown. Repertoires were generated with immunoSEQ multiplex PCR, while TCRdb's copy carries only in-frame clones and drops some. Among about 62,000 clones listed, roughly 94% were seen once. The donors were in the approximately 120-subject validation cohort; that cohort was separate from the approximately 730-subject first cohort. The data were obtained in a study of cytomegalovirus exposure and HLA in healthy donors. Study results and caveats: Many donors carried some public TCRs, although rarity characterized most TCR sequences. CMV antigen specificity was confirmed in vitro for a few CMV-associated chains. First-cohort TCR clusters tended to co-occur in the 90 to 150 validation repertoires, a later analysis found.

The V gene's germline CDR1 is SQVTM and CDR2 ANQGSEA. Trimming took 5 bases from V and 0 from J, leaving 12 bases between them. The CDR3 covers 14 residues. The TCR was taken from a woman between 18 and 29 years old in good health and CMV-seropositive. The specimen was PBMCs. The chain combines TRBV29-1 with TRBJ2-3; a possible D gene is TRBD1 (6 bases). The CDR3 loop reads CSVQGTSSTDTQYF. For the CDR3, the DNA is TGCAGCGTTCAAGGGACATCCAGCACAGATACGCAGTATTTT.